This T cell receptor beta chain emerged from a study of blood T cell repertoires in COVID-19. Study-wide background: T cells, B-cell-depleted T cells, or PBMCs supplied cDNA or gDNA.

The V gene's germline CDR1 is MNHEY and CDR2 SVGAGI. V lost 6 bases and J 6 bases, leaving 14 bases between the germline ends. The CDR3 length is 13 residues. Methods used by the authors: Quantification of nucleated cells was approximated via reference gene primer amplification. The repertoire was sequenced with immunoSEQ multiplex PCR; TCRdb's copy has only in-frame clones and lacks some. V, J and clone size reflect that table, while D and trimming were determined from the DNA. This sample has around 250,000 clones, with almost 85% found just once. The clonotype originates from a man in his fifties with active or convalescent COVID-19. The sample consisted of peripheral blood. The chain carries TRBV6-5 and TRBJ1-2; D may be TRBD1 (5 bases). CDR3 residues: CASRAGQGHGYTF. The CDR3 DNA is TGTGCCAGCAGGGCCGGCCAGGGCCATGGCTACACCTTC.